These T cell receptor beta chains were read from a single sample in a study of T cells in Graves' hyperthyroidism and ophthalmopathy. TCRdb analysed the multiplex PCR reads with MiXCR anew, one entry per CDR3 protein. This repertoire shows under 350,000 distinct CDR3 sequences, about 20% found once; its top ten account for 45% to 50%. Sequencing was carried out using blood. These receptors came from a woman aged 50 to 65 with Graves' hyperthyroidism. Both conserved end residues are part of each CDR3. A D gene is named only where the DNA matches it firmly. Clone size, where shown, is once, few, many, or a class for clones that have expanded.

clone size | CDR3 length | J gene | V gene | D gene | CDR3 protein | CDR3 DNA
. | 13 | TRBJ2-5 | TRBV5-5 | TRBD1 | CASSADRQETQYF | TGTGCCAGCAGCGCGGACAGGCAAGAGACCCAGTACTTC
. | 15 | TRBJ2-3 | TRBV20-1 | TRBD2 | CSATPIAGATDTQYF | TGCAGTGCGACCCCGATAGCGGGAGCCACAGATACGCAGTATTTT
few | 11 | TRBJ1-1 | TRBV20-1 | . | CSARLTTEAFF | TGCAGTGCTCGGTTGACCACTGAAGCTTTCTTT
few | 10 | TRBJ2-5 | TRBV20-1 | . | CSAPVETQYF | TGCAGTGCCCCGGTGGAGACCCAGTACTTC
. | 18 | TRBJ1-6 | TRBV2 | . | CASSDKPGWSSYNSPLHF | TGTGCCAGCAGTGACAAACCTGGTTGGAGCTCCTATAATTCACCCCTCCACTTT
. | 15 | TRBJ2-6 | TRBV10-1 | TRBD1 | CASSKGAAGANVLTF | TGCGCCAGCAGTAAGGGGGCGGCGGGGGCCAACGTCCTGACTTTC
many | 13 | TRBJ1-1 | TRBV18 | . | CASSPVGGDRAFF | TGTGCCAGCTCTCCCGTAGGAGGGGATAGGGCTTTCTTT
many | 15 | TRBJ2-7 | TRBV28 | . | CASSRQVGGTYEQYF | TGTGCCAGCAGTCGCCAGGTTGGGGGGACCTACGAGCAGTACTTC
many | 13 | TRBJ2-1 | TRBV4-1 | . | CASSHTGDLEQFF | TGCGCCAGCAGCCATACAGGGGACTTGGAGCAGTTCTTC
few | 14 | TRBJ2-5 | TRBV29-1 | . | CSVDGVTDQETQYF | TGCAGCGTTGACGGGGTGACAGACCAAGAGACCCAGTACTTC